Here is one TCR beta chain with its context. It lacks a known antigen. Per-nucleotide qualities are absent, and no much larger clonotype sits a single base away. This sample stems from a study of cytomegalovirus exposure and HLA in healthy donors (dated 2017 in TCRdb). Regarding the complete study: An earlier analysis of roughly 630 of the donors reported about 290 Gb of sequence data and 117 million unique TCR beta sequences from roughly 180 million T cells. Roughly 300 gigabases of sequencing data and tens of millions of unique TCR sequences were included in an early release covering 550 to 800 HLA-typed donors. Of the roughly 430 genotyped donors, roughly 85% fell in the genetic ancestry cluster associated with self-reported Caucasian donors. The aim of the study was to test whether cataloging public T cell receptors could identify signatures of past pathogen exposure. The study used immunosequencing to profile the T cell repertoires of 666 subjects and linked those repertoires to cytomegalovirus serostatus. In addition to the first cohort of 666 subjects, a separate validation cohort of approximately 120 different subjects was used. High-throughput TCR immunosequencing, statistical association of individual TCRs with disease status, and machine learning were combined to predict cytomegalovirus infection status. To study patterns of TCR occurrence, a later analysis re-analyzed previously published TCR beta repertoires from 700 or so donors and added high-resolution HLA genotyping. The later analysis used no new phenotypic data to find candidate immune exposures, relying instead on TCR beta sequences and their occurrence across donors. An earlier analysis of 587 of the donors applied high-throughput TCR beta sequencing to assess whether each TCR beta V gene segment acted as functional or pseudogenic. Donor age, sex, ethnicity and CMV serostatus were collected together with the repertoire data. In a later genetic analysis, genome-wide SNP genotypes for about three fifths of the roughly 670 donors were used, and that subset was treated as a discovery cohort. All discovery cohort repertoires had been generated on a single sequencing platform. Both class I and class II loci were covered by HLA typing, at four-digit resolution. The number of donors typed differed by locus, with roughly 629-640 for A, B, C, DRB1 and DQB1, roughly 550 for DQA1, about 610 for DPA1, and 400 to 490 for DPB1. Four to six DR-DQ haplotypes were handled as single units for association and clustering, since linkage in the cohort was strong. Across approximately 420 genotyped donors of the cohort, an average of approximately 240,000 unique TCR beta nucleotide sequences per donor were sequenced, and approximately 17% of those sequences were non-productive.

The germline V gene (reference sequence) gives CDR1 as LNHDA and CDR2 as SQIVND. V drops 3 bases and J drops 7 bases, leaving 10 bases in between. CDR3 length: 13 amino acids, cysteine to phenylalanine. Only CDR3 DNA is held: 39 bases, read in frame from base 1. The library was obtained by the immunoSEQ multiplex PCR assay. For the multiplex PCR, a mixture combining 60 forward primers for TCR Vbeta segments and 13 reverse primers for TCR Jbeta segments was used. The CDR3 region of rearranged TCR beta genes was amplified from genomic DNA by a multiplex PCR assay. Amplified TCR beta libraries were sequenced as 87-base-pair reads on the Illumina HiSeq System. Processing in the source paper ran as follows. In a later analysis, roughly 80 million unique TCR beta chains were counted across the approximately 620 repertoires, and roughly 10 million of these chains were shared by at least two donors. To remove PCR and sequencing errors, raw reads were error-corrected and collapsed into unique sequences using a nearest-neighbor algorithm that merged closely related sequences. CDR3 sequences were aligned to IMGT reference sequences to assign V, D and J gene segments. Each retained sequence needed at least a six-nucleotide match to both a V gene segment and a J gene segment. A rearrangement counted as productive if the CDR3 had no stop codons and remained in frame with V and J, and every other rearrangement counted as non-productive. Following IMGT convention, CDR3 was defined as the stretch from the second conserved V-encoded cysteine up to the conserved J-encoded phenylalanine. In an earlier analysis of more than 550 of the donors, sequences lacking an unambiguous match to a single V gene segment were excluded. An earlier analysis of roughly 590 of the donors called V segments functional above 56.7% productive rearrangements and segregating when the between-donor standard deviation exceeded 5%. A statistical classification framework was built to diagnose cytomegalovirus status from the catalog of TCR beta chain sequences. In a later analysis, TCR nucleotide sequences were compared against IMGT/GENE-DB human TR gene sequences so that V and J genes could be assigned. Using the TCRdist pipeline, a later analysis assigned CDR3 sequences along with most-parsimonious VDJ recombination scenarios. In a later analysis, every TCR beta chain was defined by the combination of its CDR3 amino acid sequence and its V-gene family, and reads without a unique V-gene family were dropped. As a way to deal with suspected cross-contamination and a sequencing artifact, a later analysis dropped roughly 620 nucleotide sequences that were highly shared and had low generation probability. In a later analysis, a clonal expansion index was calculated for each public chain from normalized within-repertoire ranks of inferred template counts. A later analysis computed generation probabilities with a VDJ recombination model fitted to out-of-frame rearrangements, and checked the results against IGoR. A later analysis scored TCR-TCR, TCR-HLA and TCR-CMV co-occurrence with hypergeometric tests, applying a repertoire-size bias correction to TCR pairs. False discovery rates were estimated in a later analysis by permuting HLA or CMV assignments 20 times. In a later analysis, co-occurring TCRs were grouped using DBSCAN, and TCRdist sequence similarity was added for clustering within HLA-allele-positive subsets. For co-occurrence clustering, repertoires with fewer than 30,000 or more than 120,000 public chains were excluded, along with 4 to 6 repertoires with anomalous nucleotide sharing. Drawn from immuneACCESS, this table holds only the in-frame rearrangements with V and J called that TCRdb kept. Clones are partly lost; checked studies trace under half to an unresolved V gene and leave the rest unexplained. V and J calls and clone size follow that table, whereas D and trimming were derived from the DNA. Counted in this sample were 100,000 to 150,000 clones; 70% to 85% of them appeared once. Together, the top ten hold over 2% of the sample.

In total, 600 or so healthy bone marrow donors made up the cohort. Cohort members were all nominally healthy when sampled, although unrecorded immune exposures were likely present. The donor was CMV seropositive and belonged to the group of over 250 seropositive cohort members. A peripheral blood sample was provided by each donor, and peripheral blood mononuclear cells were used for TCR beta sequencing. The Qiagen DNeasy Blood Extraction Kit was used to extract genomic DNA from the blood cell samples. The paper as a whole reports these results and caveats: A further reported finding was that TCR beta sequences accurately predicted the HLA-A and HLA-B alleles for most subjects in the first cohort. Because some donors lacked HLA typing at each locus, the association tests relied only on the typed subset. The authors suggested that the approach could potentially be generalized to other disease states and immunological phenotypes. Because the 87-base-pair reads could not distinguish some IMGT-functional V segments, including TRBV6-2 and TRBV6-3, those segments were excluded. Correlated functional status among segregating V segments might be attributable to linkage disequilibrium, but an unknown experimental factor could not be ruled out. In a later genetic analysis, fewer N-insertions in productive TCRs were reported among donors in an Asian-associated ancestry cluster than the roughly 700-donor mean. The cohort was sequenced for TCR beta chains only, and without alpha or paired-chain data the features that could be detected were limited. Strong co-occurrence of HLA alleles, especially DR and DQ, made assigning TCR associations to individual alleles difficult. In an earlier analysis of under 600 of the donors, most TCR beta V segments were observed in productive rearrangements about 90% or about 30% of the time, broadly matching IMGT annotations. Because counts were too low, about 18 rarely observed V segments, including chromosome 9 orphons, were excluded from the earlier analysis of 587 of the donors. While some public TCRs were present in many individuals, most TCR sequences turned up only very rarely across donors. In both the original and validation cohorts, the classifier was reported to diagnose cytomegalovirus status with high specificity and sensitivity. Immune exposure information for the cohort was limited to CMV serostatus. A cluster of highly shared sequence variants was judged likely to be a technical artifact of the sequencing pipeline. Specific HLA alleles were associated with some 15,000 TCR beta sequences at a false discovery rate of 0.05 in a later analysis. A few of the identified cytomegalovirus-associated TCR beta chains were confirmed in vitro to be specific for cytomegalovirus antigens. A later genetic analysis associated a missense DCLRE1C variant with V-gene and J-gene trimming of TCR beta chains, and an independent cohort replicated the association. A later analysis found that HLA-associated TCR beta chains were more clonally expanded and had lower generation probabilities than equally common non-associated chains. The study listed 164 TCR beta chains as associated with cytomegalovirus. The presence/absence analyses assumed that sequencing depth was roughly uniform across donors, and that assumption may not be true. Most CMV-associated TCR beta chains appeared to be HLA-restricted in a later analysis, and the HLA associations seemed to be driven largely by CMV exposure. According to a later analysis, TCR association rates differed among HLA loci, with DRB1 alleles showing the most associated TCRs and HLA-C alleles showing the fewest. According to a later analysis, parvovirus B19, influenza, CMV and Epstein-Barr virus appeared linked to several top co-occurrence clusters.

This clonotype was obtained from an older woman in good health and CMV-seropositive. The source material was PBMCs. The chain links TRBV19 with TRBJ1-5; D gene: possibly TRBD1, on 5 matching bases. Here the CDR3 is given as CASSMRGGQPQHF. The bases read TGTGCCAGTAGTATGCGGGGGGGACAGCCCCAGCATTTT.